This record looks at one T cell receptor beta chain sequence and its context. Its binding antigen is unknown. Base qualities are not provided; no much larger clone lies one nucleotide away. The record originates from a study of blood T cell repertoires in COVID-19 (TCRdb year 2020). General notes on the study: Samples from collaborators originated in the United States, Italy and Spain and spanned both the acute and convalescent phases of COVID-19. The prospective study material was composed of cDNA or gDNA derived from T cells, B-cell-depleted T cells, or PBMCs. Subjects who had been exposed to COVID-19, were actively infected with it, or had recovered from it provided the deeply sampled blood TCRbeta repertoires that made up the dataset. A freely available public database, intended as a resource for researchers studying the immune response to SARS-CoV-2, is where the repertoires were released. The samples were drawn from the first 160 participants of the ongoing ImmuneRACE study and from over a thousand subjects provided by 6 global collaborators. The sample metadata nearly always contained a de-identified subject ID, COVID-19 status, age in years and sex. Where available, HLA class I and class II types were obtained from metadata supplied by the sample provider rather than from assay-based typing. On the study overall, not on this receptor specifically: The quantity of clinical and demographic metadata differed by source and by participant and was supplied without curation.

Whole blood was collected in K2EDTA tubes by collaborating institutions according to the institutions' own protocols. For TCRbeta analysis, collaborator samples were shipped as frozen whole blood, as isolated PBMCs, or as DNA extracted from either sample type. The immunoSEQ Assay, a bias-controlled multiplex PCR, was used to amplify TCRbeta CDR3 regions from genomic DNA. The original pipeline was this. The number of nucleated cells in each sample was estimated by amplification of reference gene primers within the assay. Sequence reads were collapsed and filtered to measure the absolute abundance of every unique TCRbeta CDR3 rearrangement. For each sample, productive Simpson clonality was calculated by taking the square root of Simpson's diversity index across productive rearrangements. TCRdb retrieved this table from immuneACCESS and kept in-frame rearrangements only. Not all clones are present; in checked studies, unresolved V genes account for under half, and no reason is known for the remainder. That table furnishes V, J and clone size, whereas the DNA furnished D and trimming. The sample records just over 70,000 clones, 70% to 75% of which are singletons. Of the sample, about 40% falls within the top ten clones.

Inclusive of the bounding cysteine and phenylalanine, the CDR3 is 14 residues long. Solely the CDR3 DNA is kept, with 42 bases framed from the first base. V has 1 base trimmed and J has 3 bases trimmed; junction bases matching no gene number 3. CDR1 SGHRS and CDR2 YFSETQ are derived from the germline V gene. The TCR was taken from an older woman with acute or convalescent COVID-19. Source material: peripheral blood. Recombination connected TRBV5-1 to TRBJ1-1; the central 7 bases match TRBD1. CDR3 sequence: CASSLTGAYTEAFF. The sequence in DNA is TGCGCCAGCAGCTTGACAGGGGCGTACACTGAAGCTTTCTTT.